This entry lists 21 T cell receptor beta chains sequenced from one sample in a study of shared clonotypes between healthy human individuals. Produced via immunoSEQ multiplex PCR; TCRdb's table is partial and in-frame only. The data hold 2 million to 2.5 million clones, with approximately 94% observed a single time. The sample taken for sequencing was naive CD4+ T cells sorted from blood. Described subset: CD45RA+ positively selected. Every receptor here comes from a man aged 18-30 years in good health.

The chain links TRBV11-3 to TRBJ1-2; a weak D match, TRBD1 (5 bases). CDR1 and CDR2 from the germline V gene are SGHNT and YENEEA. The CDR3 sequence is 13 residues long. V lost 2 bases and J 4 bases, leaving 8 bases between the germline ends. CDR3 loop: CASSLSGGYGYTF. CDR3 DNA sequence: TGTGCCAGCAGCTTATCTGGGGGCTATGGCTACACCTTC.

The chain employs TRBV7-3 and TRBJ2-6; D gene unclear. The germline V gene has CDR1 SGHTA and CDR2 FQGTGA. The CDR3 has 14 residues. V lost 5 bases to trimming and J lost 0 bases, with 5 bases between them. The CDR3 sequence: CASSRNSGANVLTF. CDR3 in DNA: TGTGCCAGCAGCCGAAACTCTGGGGCCAACGTCCTGACTTTC.

The chain recombines TRBV4-1 with TRBJ2-5; weak D call: TRBD1 (5 bases). There are 15 residues in the CDR3. Germline V lookup: CDR1 MGHRA, CDR2 YSYEKL. V shed 0 bases and J shed 1 base, with 9 bases lying between them. CDR3 nucleotides: TGCGCCAGCAGCCAAGATTGGGGCCCCCAAGAGACCCAGTACTTC. Translated, it gives CASSQDWGPQETQYF.

The chain carries TRBV5-6 and TRBJ1-2, with D hard to call. The CDR3 totals 14 residues. The V and J ends lost 4 bases and 8 bases respectively, with 18 bases between them. The germline gives CDR1 SGHDT, CDR2 YYEEEE. The chain's CDR3 is CASSPSAAPQGYTF. The CDR3, as DNA: TGTGCCAGCAGCCCCAGCGCAGCCCCCCAAGGCTACACCTTC.

The V gene is TRBV5-1, the J gene TRBJ1-1, with a tentative D call TRBD1 (6 bases). V shed 2 bases and J shed 0 bases, with 11 bases lying between them. The length of the CDR3 is 15 residues. The germline V gene has CDR1 SGHRS and CDR2 YFSETQ. The CDR3 spells CASSFPGALNTEAFF. CDR3 in DNA: TGCGCCAGCAGCTTTCCGGGGGCCCTGAACACTGAAGCTTTCTTT.

In the case of this clone: Other DNA sequences in the same sample also yield this CDR3. The chain couples TRBV19 to TRBJ2-2, with D possibly matching TRBD2 (5 bases). This CDR3 is built from 13 residues. Germline-derived CDR1 and CDR2 are LNHDA and SQIVND (reference sequence). Trimming removed 3 bases from V and 5 bases from J, with 7 bases in between. CDR3 in amino acids: CASSMRVTGELFF. The CDR3 DNA follows: TGTGCCAGTAGTATGAGGGTGACCGGGGAGCTGTTTTTT. Drawing the rest from reference TRBV19 and TRBJ2-2, the complete variable domain is DGGITQSPKYLFRKEGQNVTLSCEQNLNHDAMYWYRQDPGQGLRLIYYSQIVNDFQKGDIAEGYSVSREKKESFPLTVTSAQKNPTAFYLCASSMRVTGELFFGEGSRLTVL.

Only a few counts were recorded for this clone. The chain recombines TRBV6-5 with TRBJ1-2; no clear D. Deletions cut 2 bases from V and 4 bases from J, with 11 bases between. The CDR3 length is 14 residues. CDR1 MNHEY and CDR2 SVGAGI come from the germline V gene. The CDR3 here is CASSYGSSVYGYTF. The CDR3 region has the DNA TGTGCCAGCAGTTACGGCTCCAGTGTCTATGGCTACACCTTC.

This clone was observed a single time. This sequence joins TRBV10-1 and TRBJ2-1; 10 nucleotides match TRBD2. Germline CDR1 and CDR2: WNHNN and SYGVQD (reference sequence). V lost 5 bases to trimming and J lost 10 bases; unmatched junction nucleotides: 8. The CDR3 has 14 residues. The CDR3, as DNA: TGCGCCAGCAGTAGGGCTAGCGGGAGAGGGGAGCAGTTCTTC. Its protein is CASSRASGRGEQFF.

This clone was seen once. The V gene is TRBV7-6, the J gene TRBJ2-5; 7 positions match TRBD2. Germline CDR1 SGHVS, CDR2 FNYEAQ. This CDR3 spans 15 amino acids. V was clipped by 5 bases and J by 0 bases; unmatched bases: 6. DNA of the CDR3: TGTGCCAGCAGCCTTAAAGCGGGGAACCAAGAGACCCAGTACTTC. Encoded protein: CASSLKAGNQETQYF.

The chain has TRBV5-6 and TRBJ1-2; D perhaps matches TRBD1 (5 bases). The CDR3 spans 15 residues. Germline loops: CDR1 SGHDT, CDR2 YYEEEE. V lost 2 bases to trimming and J lost 1 base, with 12 bases between them. CDR3 sequence (DNA): TGTGCCAGCAGCTTCCTCGGGGCCCTTAACTATGGCTACACCTTC. This codes for CASSFLGALNYGYTF.

Points on this clone: The junction and the germline gene differ at one end; a read error may be behind it. J is TRBJ2-1 and V is TRBV5-1; 13 nucleotides align to TRBD2. Germline assignment: CDR1 SGHRS and CDR2 YFSETQ. The CDR3 extends over 17 amino acids. This CDR3 reads CASSLWGLAGSSNEQFF. CDR3 DNA sequence: TGCGCCAGCAGCTTGTGGGGACTAGCGGGATCCTCCAATGAGCAGTTCTTC.

The rearrangement links TRBV6-1 to TRBJ1-2, with D perhaps matching TRBD1 (5 bases). Germline V gene data show CDR1 as MNHNS and CDR2 as SASEGT. V lost 7 bases and J lost 0, with 15 bases in between. The CDR3 length is 15 residues. In DNA, the CDR3 is TGTGCCAGCATTGAGGGGACTCCAGCTAACTATGGCTACACCTTC. It is translated as CASIEGTPANYGYTF.

Concerning this clone: The sample carries other DNA sequences with the same CDR3. V gene TRBV6-5 combines with J gene TRBJ1-5; no reliable D call. Trimming removed 2 bases from V and 4 bases from J, with 6 bases in between. This CDR3 is built from 13 residues. From germline, CDR1 is MNHEY and CDR2 SVGAGI. CDR3 coding DNA: TGTGCCAGCAGTTACAGGCAGAATCAGCCCCAGCATTTT. Its translation is CASSYRQNQPQHF.

The J gene is TRBJ2-1, the V gene TRBV5-1, with D possibly called TRBD1 or TRBD2 (5 bases each). V was pared by 3 bases and J by 10 bases, with 11 bases between. Germline-derived CDR1 and CDR2 are SGHRS and YFSETQ. CDR3 length: 12 amino acids. CDR3 in DNA: TGCGCCAGCAGCTGGCCGGGACCCGAGCAGTTCTTC. Translating it yields CASSWPGPEQFF.

CDR3 DNA: TGTGCCTGGAGTGTACGTCGGGAGGCCTATGGCTACACCTTC. Translating gives CAWSVRREAYGYTF. The rearrangement links TRBV30 to TRBJ1-2, with D unresolved. The CDR3 is 14 residues long. Germline V gene lookup returns CDR1 GTSNPN and CDR2 SVGIG (reference sequence). Trimming removed 0 bases at V and 4 bases at J, with 12 bases between.

The chain employs TRBV9 and TRBJ1-6, with D possibly being TRBD1 (5 bases). Germline-derived CDR1 and CDR2 are SGDLS and YYNGEE. The ends were cut back, 1 base at V and 6 bases at J, with 11 bases in the middle. The CDR3 length is 15 residues. DNA of the CDR3: TGTGCCAGCAGCGTAAGGCAGGGTCCTAATTCACCCCTCCACTTT. Its protein product is CASSVRQGPNSPLHF.

The rearrangement uses TRBV6-5 and TRBJ2-2; D perhaps matches TRBD1 (5 bases). Germline values: CDR1 MNHEY, CDR2 SVGAGI. Trimming pared 8 bases from V and 3 bases from J, leaving 16 bases between. The CDR3 spans 15 residues. CDR3 sequence (DNA): TGTGCCAGCGGACGAGGACACCGTGACACCGGGGAGCTGTTTTTT. Protein sequence: CASGRGHRDTGELFF.

J is TRBJ2-3 and V is TRBV18; TRBD2 is a possible D gene (5 bases). Per the germline V gene, CDR1 is KGHSH and CDR2 is LQKENI. Trimming removed 3 bases from V and 2 bases from J, with 15 bases in between. The CDR3 extends over 16 amino acids. DNA of the CDR3: TGTGCCAGCTCACCGCCTTTAAGCGGTGTCACAGATACGCAGTATTTT. Protein: CASSPPLSGVTDTQYF.

The V gene is TRBV18, the J gene TRBJ2-7, with D possibly matching TRBD1 (6 bases). Trimming removed 3 bases at V and 5 bases at J, with 11 bases between. Germline CDR1 KGHSH, CDR2 LQKENI. The length of the CDR3 is 13 residues. CDR3 bases: TGTGCCAGCTCACCCGGGACATTCCACGAGCAGTACTTC. It translates to CASSPGTFHEQYF.

The DNA of the CDR3 is TGTGCCTGGAGTGTAACCGGGATTGAAAAACTGTTTTTT. Its protein is CAWSVTGIEKLFF. The rearrangement links TRBV30 to TRBJ1-4; no firm D call. CDR3 length: 13 amino acids. Trimming pared 0 bases from V and 7 bases from J, leaving 9 bases between. Germline CDR1 GTSNPN, CDR2 SVGIG (reference sequence).

The rearrangement uses TRBV10-3 and TRBJ2-7, with TRBD2 matching over 14 bases. Trimming removed 4 bases from V and 2 bases from J; junction bases left unmatched: 7. Germline V gene data show CDR1 as ENHRY and CDR2 as SYGVKD. This CDR3 has 17 amino acids. CDR3 in amino acids: CAISAPGLAGGAYEQYF. CDR3 coding DNA: TGTGCCATCAGTGCCCCTGGACTAGCGGGGGGAGCCTACGAGCAGTACTTC.